The clone carrying this T cell receptor (beta chain) has just one count. Its antigen remains unidentified. The entry originates in a study of siplizumab effects on memory and regulatory T cells. General observations from the study: Naive-or-memory phenotypes were unassignable for roughly 75-97% of proliferating CD4+ or CD8+ clones. Memory cells seemed less diverse than naive T cells, which also seemed major contributors to the alloresponse. Alloreactive sequences traceable to unstimulated CD4+ memory cells declined significantly under siplizumab. Sequences below about 10^-5 frequency were poorly captured. As a result, only a minor fraction of alloreactive clones mapped to unstimulated subsets.

V gave up 2 bases and J gave up 4 bases, with 11 bases separating them. Germline V gives CDR1 SNHLY, CDR2 FYNNEI. The length of the CDR3 is 14 residues. Clones were sequenced by immunoSEQ multiplex PCR, and TCRdb holds only the in-frame ones, with some missing. The table has nearly 95,000 clones, around 94% seen once. The chain combines TRBV2 with TRBJ2-5, with D tentatively TRBD1 (6 bases). The source material was non-Treg CD4+ T cells sorted from blood. The sequence came from a human donor in good health. CDR3: CASSEQGMGETQYF. As DNA, the CDR3 is TGTGCCAGCAGTGAACAGGGGATGGGAGAGACCCAGTACTTC.